These T cell receptor beta chains were read from a single sample in a study of shared T cell receptors in the human thymus. Some clones are missing from TCRdb's copy, which holds only in-frame ones; the method was immunoSEQ multiplex PCR. The sample gives more than 550,000 clones, roughly 85% of which show up once; around 0.01% is in the top ten. The same specimen was also included in a second study, on human thymus T cells.

Sample: thymocytes. These receptors were collected from a girl in the first two years of life with a congenital heart defect. Each CDR3 is given with its conserved first and last residue. The D gene is left open where the match is weak. Clone size is given for some rows only: seen once, a few or many times, or a class if the clone is expanded.

NA NA TRBJ2-1 TRBV19 CASSTKLIGTGGHNRYEQFF TGTGCCAGTAGTACCAAGTTAATCGGAACGGGGGGCCACAATAGGTATGAGCAGTTCTTC
NA NA TRBJ1-2 TRBV6-1 CASSVDRLYGYTF TGTGCCAGCAGTGTAGACAGGTTATATGGCTACACCTTC
NA NA TRBJ1-1 TRBV5-1 CASGGGRAAPEAFF TGCGCCAGCGGCGGGGGTAGGGCAGCCCCTGAAGCTTTCTTT
few NA TRBJ2-1 TRBV9 CASSTPGLYRRAYNEQFF TGTGCCAGCAGCACCCCTGGACTATACCGAAGAGCTTACAATGAGCAGTTCTTC
few TRBD1 TRBJ2-3 TRBV18 CASSPIKDRGVDTQYF TGTGCCAGCTCACCAATCAAGGACAGGGGAGTAGATACGCAGTATTTT
NA TRBD2 TRBJ2-1 TRBV7-2 CASSLAEEIRGGSNEQFF TGTGCCAGCAGCTTAGCCGAGGAGATACGCGGGGGTTCGAATGAGCAGTTCTTC
NA NA TRBJ2-5 TRBV7-8 CASSLAGGTGRSWTQYF TGTGCCAGCAGCTTAGCGGGGGGAACAGGCCGGAGTTGGACCCAGTACTTC
NA TRBD1 TRBJ1-2 TRBV6-1 CASSEAETGSDGYTF TGTGCCAGCAGTGAAGCCGAGACAGGGTCGGATGGCTACACCTTC
NA NA TRBJ1-1 TRBV25-1 CASSEYLGANTEAFF TGTGCCAGCAGTGAATATTTGGGGGCGAACACTGAAGCTTTCTTT
NA TRBD2 TRBJ2-7 TRBV4-1 CASSQDPPGGPDNRYF TGCGCCAGCAGCCAAGATCCACCGGGGGGGCCTGATAATCGGTACTTC
once NA TRBJ1-1 TRBV6-1 CASSEDFGRAPMNTEAFF TGTGCCAGCAGTGAAGATTTCGGGAGAGCACCAATGAACACTGAAGCTTTCTTT
NA TRBD1 TRBJ1-5 TRBV6-1 CASSEGQGNSQPQHF TGTGCCAGCAGTGAAGGACAGGGGAATTCTCAGCCCCAGCATTTT
NA NA TRBJ1-2 TRBV9 CASRRWADTSNYGYTF TGTGCCAGCAGAAGGTGGGCCGACACGTCTAACTATGGCTACACCTTC
NA TRBD1 TRBJ1-2 TRBV7-9 CASSPSAGTGSSGYTF TGTGCCAGCAGCCCCTCAGCCGGGACAGGGAGCAGTGGCTACACCTTC
NA TRBD1 TRBJ1-1 TRBV7-6 CASNPPSRDRNTEAFF TGTGCCAGCAACCCTCCCTCCAGGGACAGAAACACTGAAGCTTTCTTT
NA TRBD2 TRBJ2-3 TRBV27 CASRVLGLWPRDTQYF TGTGCCAGCAGGGTTTTGGGACTATGGCCAAGAGATACGCAGTATTTT
NA NA TRBJ1-5 TRBV27 CASGQKGIWNQPQHF TGTGCCAGCGGTCAAAAGGGGATATGGAATCAGCCCCAGCATTTT
once NA TRBJ1-2 TRBV28 CASTPKWDNRGYTF TGTGCCAGCACACCAAAATGGGACAACCGCGGCTACACCTTC
NA TRBD1 TRBJ1-1 TRBV19 CASSIDLSGQAMNTEAFF TGTGCCAGTAGTATAGATCTTTCCGGACAGGCGATGAACACTGAAGCTTTCTTT
once TRBD1 TRBJ2-7 TRBV19 CASKGSVRQGDEQYF TGTGCCAGTAAAGGGTCAGTGCGACAGGGGGACGAGCAGTACTTC
few TRBD1 TRBJ1-1 TRBV5-6 CASSLVDREAFF TGTGCCAGCAGCTTGGTGGACAGGGAAGCTTTCTTT
NA TRBD1 TRBJ1-1 TRBV2 CASNRGQGGLGAFF TGTGCCAGCAACAGGGGACAGGGCGGGTTGGGAGCTTTCTTT
NA NA TRBJ1-1 TRBV5-1 CASSADPTLDTEAFF TGCGCCAGCAGCGCGGATCCGACCTTGGACACTGAAGCTTTCTTT
NA NA TRBJ1-5 TRBV2 CASSDGRGAPGQPQHF TGTGCCAGCAGTGATGGGCGGGGGGCGCCGGGTCAGCCCCAGCATTTT
NA NA TRBJ2-1 TRBV15 CATSSPGDQTYNEQFF TGTGCCACCAGCAGCCCCGGGGATCAGACCTACAATGAGCAGTTCTTC
few TRBD1 TRBJ1-2 TRBV14 CASSRGQGGCGGYTF TGTGCCAGCAGCCGCGGACAGGGGGGATGCGGAGGCTACACCTTC
NA TRBD1 TRBJ1-2 TRBV25-1 CASSARFSDRGYGYTF TGTGCCAGCAGTGCCCGATTTAGTGACAGGGGATATGGCTACACCTTC
NA NA TRBJ2-7 TRBV6-5 CASRSAYEQYF TGTGCCAGCAGGTCGGCCTACGAGCAGTACTTC
NA TRBD1 TRBJ1-2 TRBV6-1 CASRVTGLGYTF TGTGCCAGCAGGGTGACAGGGCTTGGCTACACCTTC
NA TRBD1 TRBJ1-1 TRBV5-1 CASSPGQGGAEAFF TGCGCCAGCAGCCCTGGACAGGGGGGCGCTGAAGCTTTCTTT
NA TRBD1 TRBJ1-4 TRBV28 CASSLLRGRGYEKLFF TGTGCCAGCAGTTTATTAAGGGGGCGTGGGTATGAAAAACTGTTTTTT
NA NA TRBJ1-1 TRBV6-5 CASSPWRENTEAFF TGTGCCAGCAGTCCCTGGAGGGAGAACACTGAAGCTTTCTTT
NA NA TRBJ1-2 TRBV18 CASSPRRVSDGYTF TGTGCCAGCTCACCCCGGAGGGTTTCGGATGGCTACACCTTC
NA NA TRBJ1-2 TRBV10-3 CAISTGNYGYTF TGTGCCATCAGCACAGGGAACTATGGCTACACCTTC
NA NA TRBJ2-7 TRBV28 CASSYLDYEQYF TGTGCCAGCAGTTACCTAGACTACGAGCAGTACTTC
NA NA TRBJ2-3 TRBV7-7 CASSLVYTDTQYF TGTGCTAGCAGCTTAGTTTATACAGATACGCAGTATTTT
NA NA TRBJ2-1 TRBV5-5 CASSSNLSPNEQFF TGTGCCAGCAGCTCCAATCTATCTCCAAATGAGCAGTTCTTC
NA NA TRBJ1-5 TRBV23-1 CASSQPGGGHPQPQHF TGCGCCAGCAGTCAGCCCGGGGGGGGACACCCCCAGCCCCAGCATTTT
NA NA TRBJ1-6 TRBV7-9 CASSLETGRGYNSPLHF TGTGCCAGCAGCTTAGAAACAGGGAGAGGGTATAATTCACCCCTCCACTTT
NA NA TRBJ1-1 TRBV20-1 CSAQAQAFF TGCAGTGCCCAGGCGCAGGCTTTCTTT
once TRBD1 TRBJ1-6 TRBV27 CASSLRIRGGWIRAPLHF TGTGCCAGCAGTTTACGGATAAGAGGGGGCTGGATCAGAGCACCCCTCCACTTT
NA NA TRBJ2-7 TRBV7-6 CASSPLDTTKQYF TGTGCCAGCAGCCCCTTGGACACTACGAAGCAGTACTTC
NA NA TRBJ2-2 TRBV19 CASRRGSLRQWNTGELFF TGTGCCAGTAGAAGGGGGTCTTTACGTCAGTGGAACACCGGGGAGCTGTTTTTT
NA TRBD2 TRBJ2-2 TRBV19 CASSSQLLAGPNTGELFF TGTGCCAGTAGCTCACAGCTACTAGCGGGGCCGAACACCGGGGAGCTGTTTTTT
NA NA TRBJ1-3 TRBV15 CAPPSAGGNTIYF TGTGCCCCCCCTTCGGCGGGAGGAAACACCATATATTTT